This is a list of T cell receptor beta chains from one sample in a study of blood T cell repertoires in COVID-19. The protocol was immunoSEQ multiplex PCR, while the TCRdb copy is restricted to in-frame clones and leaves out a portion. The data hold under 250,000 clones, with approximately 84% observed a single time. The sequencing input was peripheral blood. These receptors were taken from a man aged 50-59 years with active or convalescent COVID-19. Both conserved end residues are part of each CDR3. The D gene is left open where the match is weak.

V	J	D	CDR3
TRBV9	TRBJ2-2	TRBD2	CASSAPSGGAPTGELFF
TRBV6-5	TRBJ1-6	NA	CASSYSGQGGNSPLHF
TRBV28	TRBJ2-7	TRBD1	CASSLRGLYEQYF
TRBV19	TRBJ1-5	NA	CASSIDREGNQPQHF
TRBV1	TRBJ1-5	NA	CTSSHLQGDQPQHF
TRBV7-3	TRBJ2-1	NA	CASSFRRGEQFF
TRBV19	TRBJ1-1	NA	CASSTAGSCTEAFF
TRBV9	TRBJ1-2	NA	CASGNLQGLGGYTF
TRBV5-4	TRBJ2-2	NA	CASSPDSGRSTGELFF
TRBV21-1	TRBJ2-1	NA	CASSKVGTSGGDNNEQFF
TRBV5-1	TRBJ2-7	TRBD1	CASSPPGQETQQYF
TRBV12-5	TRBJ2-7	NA	CASGRVGGIHEQYF
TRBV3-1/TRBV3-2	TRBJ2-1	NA	CASSQGRGLREQFF
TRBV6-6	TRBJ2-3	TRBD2	CASSYVPSGGASTQYF
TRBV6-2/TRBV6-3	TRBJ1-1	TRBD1	CASSSSGTVNTEAFF
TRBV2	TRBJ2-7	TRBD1	CASSPLGTGAYEQYF
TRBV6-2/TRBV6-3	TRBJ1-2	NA	CASSHTGGDYGYTF
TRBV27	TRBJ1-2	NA	CASSPITGEPGSNYGYTF
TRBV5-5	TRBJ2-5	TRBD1	CASSWDRNQETQYF
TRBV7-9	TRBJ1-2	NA	CASSRWDIANYGYTF
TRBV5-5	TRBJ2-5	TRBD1	CASSLGDRGRQETQYF
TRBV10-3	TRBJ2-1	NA	CAISESSTGYNEQFF
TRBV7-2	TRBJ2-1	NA	CASSFRGYNEQFF
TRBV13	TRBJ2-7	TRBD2	CASRPSGGSHEQYF
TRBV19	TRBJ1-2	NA	CASLNHPGQDGYTF
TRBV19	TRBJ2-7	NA	CASSSPGYEQYF
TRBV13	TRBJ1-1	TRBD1	CASSSRGRGSEAFF
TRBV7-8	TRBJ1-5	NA	CASSFSPFGNQPQHF